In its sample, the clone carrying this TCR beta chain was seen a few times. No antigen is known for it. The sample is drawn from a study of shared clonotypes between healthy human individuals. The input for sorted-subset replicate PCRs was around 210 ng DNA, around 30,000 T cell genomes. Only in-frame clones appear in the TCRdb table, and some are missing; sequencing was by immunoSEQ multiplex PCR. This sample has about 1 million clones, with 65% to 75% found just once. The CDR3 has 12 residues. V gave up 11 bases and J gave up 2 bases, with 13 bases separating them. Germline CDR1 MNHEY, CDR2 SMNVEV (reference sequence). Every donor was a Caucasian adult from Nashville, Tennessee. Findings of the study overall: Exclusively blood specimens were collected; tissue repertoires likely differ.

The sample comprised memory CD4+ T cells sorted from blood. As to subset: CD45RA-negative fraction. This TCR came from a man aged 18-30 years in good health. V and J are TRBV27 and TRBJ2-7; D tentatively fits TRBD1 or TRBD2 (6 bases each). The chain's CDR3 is CARRGQPYEQYF. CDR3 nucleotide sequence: TGTGCCCGCCGGGGGCAGCCCTACGAGCAGTACTTC.